This T cell receptor beta chain was recovered during a study of blood T cell repertoires in COVID-19. As for the study in general: COVID-19 samples from acute and convalescent phases originated in the United States, Italy and Spain.

Data came from immunoSEQ multiplex PCR; TCRdb stores just in-frame clones and leaves some out. The top ten clones hold approximately 2% of a sample with some 500,000 clones, approximately 90% of them seen once. Two negative PCRs, clearance, or symptom resolution had been documented for recovered Cohort 3 donors. The germline V gene encodes CDR1 MNHEY and CDR2 SMNVEV (reference sequence). The CDR3 runs to 14 residues. The ends were cut back, 2 bases at V and 4 bases at J, with 9 bases in the middle. The chain joins TRBV27 to TRBJ1-5; perhaps TRBD1 as D (6 bases). This receptor was identified in a woman aged 40 to 55 who had recovered from COVID-19. Sequenced: PBMCs or T cells enriched from blood (not recorded which). The CDR3 DNA sequence: TGTGCCAGCAGTTTAGGGGGGGCAAATCAGCCCCAGCATTTT. Translation gives CASSLGGANQPQHF.